This passage covers 24 T cell receptor beta chains from one sample sequenced in a study of Ad26.COV2.S vaccination and SARS-CoV-2 variants. Treatment: roughly 18 received Ad26.COV2.S at low or high dose, single or two shots; 5 received placebo; per-sample allocation not given. Sampling was done on day 63 after the first vaccine or placebo injection. TCRdb's table, derived via immunoSEQ multiplex PCR, lists solely in-frame clones and lacks some. The top ten hold approximately 3.6% of the sample, which has roughly 350,000 clones, around nine tenths seen once. The specimen was peripheral blood, collected in a trial of Ad26.COV2.S vaccine versus placebo. These receptors were taken from a person between 18 and 65 years old who received the Ad26.COV2.S COVID-19 vaccine or a placebo.

The chain is built from TRBV15 and TRBJ2-7, with TRBD1 matching over 8 bases. The CDR3 is 20 residues long. Germline V CDR1 and CDR2: LNHNV, YYDKDF (reference sequence). The J segment lost 2 bases and the V segment lost 6 bases, leaving 24 bases of the junction unmatched. The CDR3 sequence is CATRRTMDRDKNSLTYEQYF. In DNA, the CDR3 is TGTGCCACCAGAAGAACCATGGACAGGGACAAGAATTCACTTACCTACGAGCAGTACTTC. The full variable domain, in which reference TRBV15 and TRBJ2-7 provide the parts outside the CDR3, is DAMVIQNPRYQVTQFGKPVTLSCSQTLNHNVMYWYQQKSSQAPKLLFHYYDKDFNNEADTPDNFQSRRPNTSFCFLDIRSPGLGDTAMYLCATRRTMDRDKNSLTYEQYFGPGTRLTVT.

J is TRBJ1-4 and V is TRBV28; D is unresolved. V lost 10 bases and J lost 0, with 15 bases in between. This CDR3 has 15 residues. The germline CDR1 and CDR2 sequences are MDHEN and SYDVKM. The CDR3 spells CATSPPGATNEKLFF. CDR3 in DNA: TGTGCCACCTCTCCCCCGGGAGCAACTAATGAAAAACTGTTTTTT.

Details on this clone: It may be a read error: a sequence one base away is much more abundant. The V call is TRBV30, the J call TRBJ1-1, with D perhaps matching TRBD1 (5 bases). The germline V gene has CDR1 GTSNPN and CDR2 SVGIG (reference sequence). The CDR3 consists of 12 residues. Deletions cut 4 bases from V and 1 base from J, with 7 bases between. The CDR3 region is CAWNRPNTEAFF. The DNA for the CDR3 is TGTGCCTGGAACAGGCCGAACACTGAAGCTTTCTTT.

The J gene is TRBJ2-1, the V gene TRBV11-2, with 12 bases matching TRBD2. Germline V gives CDR1 SGHAT, CDR2 FQNNGV. The CDR3 sequence is 15 residues long. J was trimmed by 6 bases and V by 4 bases; bases with no gene match: 4. CDR3 amino acids: CASSSSGGAANEQFF. The CDR3 DNA follows: TGTGCCAGCAGCTCTAGCGGGGGGGCCGCCAATGAGCAGTTCTTC. Full variable domain (outside the CDR3, taken from reference TRBV11-2 and TRBJ2-1): EAGVAQSPRYKIIEKRQSVAFWCNPISGHATLYWYQQILGQGPKLLIQFQNNGVVDDSQLPKDRFSAERLKGVDSTLKIQPAKLEDSAVYLCASSSSGGAANEQFFGPGTRLTVL.

V usage is TRBV6-5 and J usage is TRBJ2-2; 7 nucleotides match TRBD2. This CDR3 spans 15 amino acids. Germline-derived CDR1 and CDR2 are MNHEY and SVGAGI. V lost 5 bases to trimming and J lost 2 bases; unmatched junction nucleotides: 5. The CDR3 loop reads CASSRDYSNTGELFF. The CDR3 DNA reads as TGTGCCAGCAGTCGGGACTACAGTAACACCGGGGAGCTGTTTTTT.

The chain carries TRBV5-1 and TRBJ1-1; 11 nucleotides agree with TRBD1. The junction had 5 bases not matched to a gene; V was cut back by 3 bases and J by 13 bases. The CDR3 sequence is 12 residues long. Germline V lookup: CDR1 SGHRS, CDR2 YFSETQ. As DNA, the CDR3 is TGCGCCAGCAGCTGGACAGGGGGCTGGGGTTTCTTT. It codes for CASSWTGGWGFF. The variable domain in full, with the rest retrieved from reference TRBV5-1 and TRBJ1-1, is KAGVTQTPRYLIKTRGQQVTLSCSPISGHRSVSWYQQTPGQGLQFLFEYFSETQRNKGNFPGRFSGRQFSNSRSEMNVSTLELGDSALYLCASSWTGGWGFFGQGTRLTVV.

This clone came up a few times. The chain employs TRBV19 and TRBJ2-2, with D tentatively TRBD1 or TRBD2 (5 bases each). This CDR3 is 13 amino acids long. Trimming removed 11 bases at V and 2 bases at J, with 12 bases between. Looked up from germline, CDR1 is LNHDA and CDR2 is SQIVND (reference sequence). The CDR3 loop is CAVPGTNTGELFF. The CDR3 DNA sequence: TGTGCCGTCCCAGGGACCAACACCGGGGAGCTGTTTTTT. The full variable domain, completed using reference TRBV19 and TRBJ2-2, is DGGITQSPKYLFRKEGQNVTLSCEQNLNHDAMYWYRQDPGQGLRLIYYSQIVNDFQKGDIAEGYSVSREKKESFPLTVTSAQKNPTAFYLCAVPGTNTGELFFGEGSRLTVL.

The chain has TRBV5-1 and TRBJ1-1, with D possibly TRBD1 on 5 matching bases. V lost 0 bases and J 7 bases, leaving 13 bases between the germline ends. Germline assignment: CDR1 SGHRS and CDR2 YFSETQ. The CDR3 runs to 14 residues. The CDR3 DNA is TGCGCCAGCAGCTTGGGACAGACCAAAATTGAAGCTTTCTTT. It is translated as CASSLGQTKIEAFF.

Only a few counts were recorded for this clone. Mismatch with germline at one junction end may stem from a read error. The CDR3 sequence: CASSLGQRTDTQYF. CDR3 DNA sequence: TGTGCTAGCAGCTTGGGACAGCGCACAGATACGCAGTATTTT. The chain joins TRBV7-7 to TRBJ2-3; 7 bases are shared with TRBD1. The germline V gene encodes CDR1 SSHAT and CDR2 FNYEAQ (reference sequence). This CDR3 has 14 amino acids.

In this sample, this clone turned up once. The chain carries TRBV6-5 and TRBJ1-2, with TRBD1 matching 8 bases. With V trimmed by 6 bases and J by 3 bases, 6 bases remained unmatched. Germline CDR1 MNHEY, CDR2 SVGAGI. The CDR3 length is 14 residues. CDR3 residues: CASSLQTGDYGYTF. DNA for the CDR3: TGTGCCAGCAGCCTACAGACAGGGGACTATGGCTACACCTTC.

This chain links TRBV5-1 with TRBJ1-1; D unresolved. Trimming removed 4 bases from V and 3 bases from J, with 13 bases in between. The CDR3 covers 14 residues. Germline CDR1 reads SGHRS; CDR2 reads YFSETQ. This CDR3 is CASSGGTGDTEAFF. The CDR3 DNA reads as TGCGCCAGCAGCGGAGGTACCGGGGACACTGAAGCTTTCTTT.

V gene TRBV7-9 combines with J gene TRBJ1-3; D call uncertain. CDR1 is SEHNR and CDR2 is FQNEAQ in the germline V gene (reference sequence). The CDR3 is 17 residues long. V shed 5 bases and J shed 0 bases, with 17 bases lying between them. CDR3: CASSPRPLESSGNTIYF. The CDR3 DNA follows: TGTGCCAGCAGCCCCAGACCACTGGAGAGCTCTGGAAACACCATATATTTT.

The V gene is TRBV7-9, the J gene TRBJ2-3, with D hard to call. V dropped 6 bases and J dropped 5 bases, with 12 bases sitting between them. The CDR3 runs to 13 residues. Germline V gives CDR1 SEHNR, CDR2 FQNEAQ (reference sequence). The CDR3 nucleotides are TGTGCCAGCAGTCAAGTCGTCGGAGATACGCAGTATTTT. Translated, it gives CASSQVVGDTQYF.

The chain combines TRBV10-3 with TRBJ1-1; D not certain. Germline CDR1 and CDR2: ENHRY and SYGVKD. Trimming shortened V by 5 bases and J by 0 bases, and 10 bases separated the two germline ends. The CDR3 is 14 amino acids. For the CDR3, the DNA is TGTGCCATCAGTCCGACGGGAATGAACACTGAAGCTTTCTTT. Its protein is CAISPTGMNTEAFF.

The V call is TRBV18, the J call TRBJ2-7; D not resolved. The CDR3 runs to 14 residues. CDR1 and CDR2 (germline): KGHSH, LQKENI. With 0 bases removed from V and 0 bases from J, the gap between germline ends came to 6 bases. The CDR3 loop is CASSPPFGSYEQYF. For the CDR3, the DNA is TGTGCCAGCTCACCACCGTTCGGCTCCTACGAGCAGTACTTC.

The chain recombines TRBV21-1 with TRBJ1-1; the D call TRBD1 from the table was never checked on the DNA. TRBV21-1 is described as a pseudogene. This CDR3 has 14 amino acids. As DNA, the CDR3 is TGTGCCAGCAGCAAAGGGACAGGGAACACTGAAGCTTTCTTT. Its translation is CASSKGTGNTEAFF.

CDR3 DNA: TGTGCCAGCAGACCCCTAACAGATTCCAACACTGAAGCTTTCTTT. Residues: CASRPLTDSNTEAFF. The rearrangement links TRBV6-5 to TRBJ1-1, with D unresolved. The CDR3 spans 15 residues. The germline V gene encodes CDR1 MNHEY and CDR2 SVGAGI. V was trimmed by 6 bases and J by 2 bases, leaving 16 bases between them.

The chain couples TRBV27 to TRBJ1-1; 9 nucleotides match TRBD1. The CDR3 is made up of 14 amino acids. The V and J ends lost 7 bases and 3 bases, in that order; junction bases with no gene match: 6. Germline-derived CDR1 and CDR2 are MNHEY and SMNVEV (reference sequence). The CDR3 reads CASTATGGDTEAFF. The CDR3 coding sequence is TGTGCCAGCACCGCGACAGGGGGGGACACTGAAGCTTTCTTT.

This chain uses TRBV6-6 with TRBJ1-4; TRBD1 might be the D (5 bases). The CDR3 consists of 12 residues. CDR1 MNHNY and CDR2 SVGAGI come from the germline V gene (reference sequence). Deletions cut 8 bases from V and 8 bases from J, with 12 bases between. CDR3 DNA sequence: TGTGCCAGCGGGGGACCGAGGGAAAAACTGTTTTTT. Its protein is CASGGPREKLFF.

The chain has TRBV28 and TRBJ1-1, with 8 bases lining up with TRBD1. The CDR3 extends over 15 amino acids. Germline V gene sequence: CDR1 MDHEN, CDR2 SYDVKM. The V and J ends lost 6 bases and 1 base, in that order; junction bases with no gene match: 7. The CDR3 loop is CASRAGTGPNTEAFF. DNA for the CDR3: TGTGCCAGCAGGGCCGGGACAGGTCCGAACACTGAAGCTTTCTTT.

V is TRBV19 and J is TRBJ1-2, with D possibly being TRBD1 (5 bases). This CDR3 region has 12 residues. The germline gives CDR1 LNHDA, CDR2 SQIVND (reference sequence). V was shortened by 8 bases and J by 3 bases, with 10 bases between the two germline ends. The CDR3 coding sequence is TGTGCCAGTTTAGGGGCCGACTATGGCTACACCTTC. This sequence encodes CASLGADYGYTF.

This clone was counted only a few times. This sequence joins TRBV5-1 and TRBJ2-7; maybe TRBD2 (5 bases). The germline gives CDR1 SGHRS, CDR2 YFSETQ. CDR3 length equals 12 residues. V lost 4 bases, J lost 6 bases, and 11 bases lay in between. The CDR3 sequence is CASSPDFGEQYF. In nucleotides, the CDR3 is TGCGCCAGCAGCCCGGACTTCGGCGAGCAGTACTTC. The full variable domain, its missing parts supplied by reference TRBV5-1 and TRBJ2-7, is KAGVTQTPRYLIKTRGQQVTLSCSPISGHRSVSWYQQTPGQGLQFLFEYFSETQRNKGNFPGRFSGRQFSNSRSEMNVSTLELGDSALYLCASSPDFGEQYFGPGTRLTVT.

This clone was recorded once. The J gene is TRBJ1-2, the V gene TRBV3-1 (or the pseudogene TRBV3-2); D gene ambiguous. The CDR3 runs 13 residues. CDR1 is LGHDT, CDR2 YNNKEL, per germline (reference sequence). The germline V and J ends were trimmed by 1 base and 4 bases, with 7 bases remaining between them. For the CDR3, the DNA is TGTGCCAGCAGCCAAGTCGGCTCCTATGGCTACACCTTC. It codes for CASSQVGSYGYTF.

The V and J genes are TRBV9 and TRBJ1-1; 8 nucleotides align to TRBD1. The ends lost 3 bases at V and 10 bases at J; junction bases unmatched: 5. The CDR3 loop spans 12 amino acids. Looked up from germline, CDR1 is SGDLS and CDR2 is YYNGEE. DNA for the CDR3: TGTGCCAGCAGCGCAGGGGGCTCGAGAGCTTTCTTT. This translates into CASSAGGSRAFF.